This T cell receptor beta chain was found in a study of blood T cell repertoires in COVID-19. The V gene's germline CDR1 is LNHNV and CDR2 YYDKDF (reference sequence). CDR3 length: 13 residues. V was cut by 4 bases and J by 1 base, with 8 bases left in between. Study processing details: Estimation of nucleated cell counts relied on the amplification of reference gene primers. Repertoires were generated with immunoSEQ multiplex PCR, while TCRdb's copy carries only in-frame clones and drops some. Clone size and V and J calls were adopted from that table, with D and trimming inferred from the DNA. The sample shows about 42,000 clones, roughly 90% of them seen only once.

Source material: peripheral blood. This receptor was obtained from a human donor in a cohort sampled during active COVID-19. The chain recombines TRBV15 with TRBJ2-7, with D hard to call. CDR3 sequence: CATSIALSYEQYF. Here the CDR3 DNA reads TGTGCCACCAGCATAGCACTATCCTACGAGCAGTACTTC.